These T cell receptor beta chains were read from a single sample in a study of PD-L1 blockade in urothelial cancer. The method was immunoSEQ multiplex PCR; TCRdb's version includes in-frame clones alone and lacks a portion of them. This sample has 45,000 to 55,000 clones, with 86% found just once. Source: PBMCs, taken around atezolizumab (anti-PD-L1) treatment. The receptor set was obtained from a man aged 55 to 70 with urothelial cancer. CDR3s include the opening cysteine and the closing phenylalanine or tryptophan. Each record gives: V gene, D gene, J gene, clone size, CDR3 DNA, CDR3 protein. The D gene is left open where the match is weak. A clone size is listed for some rows: how often the clone was seen (once, few, many), or a class if it is expanded.

v_call: TRBV5-4
d_call: .
j_call: TRBJ2-3
clone_size: .
cdr3_nt: TGTGCCAGCAGCGCCGGGACTTCTAGCACAGATACGCAGTATTTT
cdr3_aa: CASSAGTSSTDTQYF

v_call: TRBV4-2
d_call: .
j_call: TRBJ2-5
clone_size: .
cdr3_nt: TGTGCCAGCAGCCCGTACGGGGGCCGGGGCGCGGGGGCACGACAAGAGACCCAGTACTTC
cdr3_aa: CASSPYGGRGAGARQETQYF

v_call: TRBV7-2
d_call: TRBD2
j_call: TRBJ2-1
clone_size: .
cdr3_nt: TGTGCCAGCAGTTTAGATCCTAGCGGGGGGGTCGGTGAGCAGTTCTTC
cdr3_aa: CASSLDPSGGVGEQFF

v_call: TRBV5-8
d_call: .
j_call: TRBJ2-7
clone_size: .
cdr3_nt: TGTGCCAGCAGATCGGGGGGCAGGAACGAGCAGTACTTC
cdr3_aa: CASRSGGRNEQYF

v_call: TRBV19
d_call: TRBD2
j_call: TRBJ2-1
clone_size: .
cdr3_nt: TGTGCCAGTAGAGGACTAGCGAGTGGAAATGAGCAGTTCTTC
cdr3_aa: CASRGLASGNEQFF

v_call: TRBV6-6
d_call: TRBD1
j_call: TRBJ1-1
clone_size: .
cdr3_nt: TGTGCCAGCCTCAAGGGACAGGGGTTTTTCGACACTGAAGCTTTCTTT
cdr3_aa: CASLKGQGFFDTEAFF

v_call: TRBV6-6
d_call: .
j_call: TRBJ2-1
clone_size: .
cdr3_nt: TGTGCCAGCAGTTACTCAGACAGAATCAATGAGCAGTTCTTC
cdr3_aa: CASSYSDRINEQFF

v_call: TRBV9
d_call: TRBD2
j_call: TRBJ2-3
clone_size: once
cdr3_nt: TGTGCCAGCAGCGTAGCTGGGAGCGGGGTTAGCACAGATACGCAGTATTTT
cdr3_aa: CASSVAGSGVSTDTQYF

v_call: TRBV27
d_call: TRBD2
j_call: TRBJ2-1
clone_size: .
cdr3_nt: TGTGCCAGCCGCTTCCTAGCGGGGGCTGACAATGAGCAGTTCTTC
cdr3_aa: CASRFLAGADNEQFF

v_call: TRBV7-9
d_call: TRBD1
j_call: TRBJ1-2
clone_size: few
cdr3_nt: TGTGCCAGCAGCTCCGGGACAGCCTTGGGAGGCTACACCTTC
cdr3_aa: CASSSGTALGGYTF

v_call: TRBV4-1
d_call: TRBD1
j_call: TRBJ2-6
clone_size: .
cdr3_nt: TGCGCCAGCAGCCCCTACAGGGGGCGGCTGTCTGGGGCCAACGTCCTGACTTTC
cdr3_aa: CASSPYRGRLSGANVLTF

v_call: TRBV9
d_call: TRBD2
j_call: TRBJ2-3
clone_size: .
cdr3_nt: TGTGCCAGCAGCCCGAAATCCATAGCGGGGGGGTTGCCAGATACGCAGTATTTT
cdr3_aa: CASSPKSIAGGLPDTQYF

v_call: TRBV18
d_call: TRBD1
j_call: TRBJ2-3
clone_size: .
cdr3_nt: TGTGCCAGCTCACCGGGACAGGGGAGCGCAGATACGCAGTATTTT
cdr3_aa: CASSPGQGSADTQYF

v_call: TRBV19
d_call: .
j_call: TRBJ1-6
clone_size: .
cdr3_nt: TGTGCCAGTAGGGATGGGTATACGGAGAATTCACCCCTCCACTTT
cdr3_aa: CASRDGYTENSPLHF

v_call: TRBV5-1
d_call: TRBD1
j_call: TRBJ1-2
clone_size: .
cdr3_nt: TGCGCCAGCAGCGGGACAGGGTCTAACTATGGCTACACCTTC
cdr3_aa: CASSGTGSNYGYTF

v_call: TRBV28
d_call: .
j_call: TRBJ1-2
clone_size: .
cdr3_nt: TGTGCCAGCAAACCGACAGGCAACTATGGCTACACCTTC
cdr3_aa: CASKPTGNYGYTF

v_call: TRBV19
d_call: .
j_call: TRBJ1-4
clone_size: .
cdr3_nt: TGTGCCAACCAGGGAAAACTGTTTTTT
cdr3_aa: CANQGKLFF

v_call: TRBV9
d_call: TRBD1
j_call: TRBJ1-2
clone_size: .
cdr3_nt: TGTGCCAGCAGCGTAGCTACCGGGGGACAGGGCTATGGCTACACCTTC
cdr3_aa: CASSVATGGQGYGYTF

v_call: TRBV4-2
d_call: TRBD2
j_call: TRBJ2-3
clone_size: .
cdr3_nt: TGTGCCAGCAGCCTAGGGGGTAGCGGGGATAAAGATACGCAGTATTTT
cdr3_aa: CASSLGGSGDKDTQYF

v_call: TRBV7-9
d_call: .
j_call: TRBJ2-5
clone_size: .
cdr3_nt: TGTGCCAGCAGCTCTACTAGTCCCTTAGAGACCCAGTACTTC
cdr3_aa: CASSSTSPLETQYF

v_call: TRBV10-3
d_call: TRBD1
j_call: TRBJ2-1
clone_size: .
cdr3_nt: TGTGCCATCAGTGAAGAGGGGGCGTCTAATGAGCAGTTCTTC
cdr3_aa: CAISEEGASNEQFF

v_call: TRBV5-1
d_call: .
j_call: TRBJ2-7
clone_size: .
cdr3_nt: TGCGCCAGCAGACATAGCGGACCCGCCCACGAGCAGTACTTC
cdr3_aa: CASRHSGPAHEQYF

v_call: TRBV30
d_call: TRBD2
j_call: TRBJ2-5
clone_size: .
cdr3_nt: TGTGCCTGGAGCCCCTGGGGGCGGGGGGGCATCTTCGGGGAGACCCAGTACTTC
cdr3_aa: CAWSPWGRGGIFGETQYF

v_call: TRBV5-1
d_call: .
j_call: TRBJ2-2
clone_size: .
cdr3_nt: TGCGCCAGCAGCTCCGAGAACGGAGGGTACACCGGGGAGCTGTTTTTT
cdr3_aa: CASSSENGGYTGELFF

v_call: TRBV7-9
d_call: .
j_call: TRBJ1-5
clone_size: .
cdr3_nt: TGTGCCAGCAGCCCTGTTAACGGTCAGCCCCAGCATTTT
cdr3_aa: CASSPVNGQPQHF

v_call: TRBV2
d_call: TRBD2
j_call: TRBJ2-1
clone_size: .
cdr3_nt: TGTGCCAGCAGGATAGTTAGCGGGGGGGCCGATGAGCAGTTCTTC
cdr3_aa: CASRIVSGGADEQFF

v_call: TRBV29-1
d_call: TRBD2
j_call: TRBJ2-1
clone_size: .
cdr3_nt: TGCAGCGTGACGGGGGGGATTCAAGGTAATGAGCAGTTCTTC
cdr3_aa: CSVTGGIQGNEQFF

v_call: TRBV5-1
d_call: .
j_call: TRBJ2-2
clone_size: .
cdr3_nt: TGCGCCAGCAGCCGGCTAGTAAGCAAGACCAGAGGGGAGCTGTTTTTT
cdr3_aa: CASSRLVSKTRGELFF

v_call: TRBV11-1
d_call: .
j_call: TRBJ2-2
clone_size: .
cdr3_nt: TGTGCCAGTAAGGGGCGCTTAAGCACCGGGGAGCTGTTTTTT
cdr3_aa: CASKGRLSTGELFF

v_call: TRBV5-4
d_call: TRBD1
j_call: TRBJ1-2
clone_size: .
cdr3_nt: TGTGCCAGCAGCAGATCCGGGACAGACTATGGCTACACCTTC
cdr3_aa: CASSRSGTDYGYTF

v_call: TRBV19
d_call: .
j_call: TRBJ2-3
clone_size: .
cdr3_nt: TGTGCCAGTAGTATAAGACCGGGAACAGATACGCAGTATTTT
cdr3_aa: CASSIRPGTDTQYF

v_call: TRBV28
d_call: TRBD2
j_call: TRBJ2-5
clone_size: .
cdr3_nt: TGTGCCAGCAGGACACCTCCGGGGGGTCGTCAAGAGACCCAGTACTTC
cdr3_aa: CASRTPPGGRQETQYF

v_call: TRBV30
d_call: .
j_call: TRBJ1-3
clone_size: .
cdr3_nt: TGTGCCTGGAGTGTACTTCGGGGGACGTCGGACACCATATATTTT
cdr3_aa: CAWSVLRGTSDTIYF

v_call: TRBV12-5
d_call: .
j_call: TRBJ1-1
clone_size: .
cdr3_nt: TGTGCTAGTGGTTTGGTAGGTTTTGTTTACAGTGGGTTTGAAGCTTTCTTT
cdr3_aa: CASGLVGFVYSGFEAFF

v_call: TRBV7-9
d_call: .
j_call: TRBJ2-3
clone_size: .
cdr3_nt: TGTGCCAGCAGCTTACGACACCCCACAGATACGCAGTATTTT
cdr3_aa: CASSLRHPTDTQYF

v_call: TRBV7-3
d_call: .
j_call: TRBJ2-2
clone_size: once
cdr3_nt: TGTGCCAGCAGTTCCGGTGTGCGCACCGGGGAGCTGTTTTTT
cdr3_aa: CASSSGVRTGELFF

v_call: TRBV4-2
d_call: .
j_call: TRBJ2-3
clone_size: .
cdr3_nt: TGTGCCAGCAGCCAAGATCTCCTCCCCCGAGGGGATACGCAGTATTTT
cdr3_aa: CASSQDLLPRGDTQYF

v_call: TRBV4-2
d_call: TRBD2
j_call: TRBJ2-3
clone_size: .
cdr3_nt: TGTGCCAGCAGCTCAACGGCGCGGGGGGCCCCCACAGATACGCAGTATTTT
cdr3_aa: CASSSTARGAPTDTQYF

v_call: TRBV28
d_call: .
j_call: TRBJ1-6
clone_size: once
cdr3_nt: TGTGCCAGCGGCGAACAGATTAATTCACCCCTCCACTTT
cdr3_aa: CASGEQINSPLHF

v_call: TRBV5-1
d_call: TRBD2
j_call: TRBJ2-3
clone_size: once
cdr3_nt: TGCGCCAGCAGCTTGGGGTTAGCGGGGGGAAGTTTGAGCACAGATACGCAGTATTTT
cdr3_aa: CASSLGLAGGSLSTDTQYF

v_call: TRBV14
d_call: .
j_call: TRBJ2-5
clone_size: .
cdr3_nt: TGTGCCAGCAGCCAAGGGGGCCCATATAGAGAGACCCAGTACTTC
cdr3_aa: CASSQGGPYRETQYF

v_call: TRBV5-1
d_call: .
j_call: TRBJ1-2
clone_size: .
cdr3_nt: TGCGCCAGCAGCTTGGGTTCCGGTTATAACTATGGCTACACCTTC
cdr3_aa: CASSLGSGYNYGYTF

v_call: TRBV7-9
d_call: .
j_call: TRBJ2-3
clone_size: .
cdr3_nt: TGTGCCAGCAGCCCCTCCACGAGGAGGACTGATACGCAGTATTTT
cdr3_aa: CASSPSTRRTDTQYF

v_call: TRBV5-5
d_call: .
j_call: TRBJ2-7
clone_size: .
cdr3_nt: TGTGCCAGCAGCAGCATAGGGGAATCAGGCGAGCAGTACTTC
cdr3_aa: CASSSIGESGEQYF

v_call: TRBV5-8
d_call: TRBD1
j_call: TRBJ2-5
clone_size: .
cdr3_nt: TGTGCCTTCCAAAAGACAGGGTCGTACTACCAAGAGACCCAGTACTTC
cdr3_aa: CAFQKTGSYYQETQYF

v_call: TRBV27
d_call: .
j_call: TRBJ1-5
clone_size: .
cdr3_nt: TGTGCCAGCAGCCCTCGAGGAGATAGCAATCAGCCCCAGCATTTT
cdr3_aa: CASSPRGDSNQPQHF

v_call: TRBV5-6
d_call: .
j_call: TRBJ1-4
clone_size: .
cdr3_nt: TGTGCCAGCAGCTTCTTCGGAACTAATGAAAAACTGTTTTTT
cdr3_aa: CASSFFGTNEKLFF

v_call: TRBV15
d_call: .
j_call: TRBJ2-7
clone_size: .
cdr3_nt: TGTGCCACCAGCAGAGGGGCCTCCTACGAGCAGTACTTC
cdr3_aa: CATSRGASYEQYF

v_call: TRBV7-8
d_call: .
j_call: TRBJ1-1
clone_size: .
cdr3_nt: TGTGCCAGCAGCTTGGGGAGAAACACTGAAGCTTTCTTT
cdr3_aa: CASSLGRNTEAFF

v_call: TRBV30
d_call: TRBD1
j_call: TRBJ2-2
clone_size: .
cdr3_nt: TGTGCCTGGCGGACAGGGAACACCGGGGAGCTGTTTTTT
cdr3_aa: CAWRTGNTGELFF

v_call: TRBV7-3
d_call: .
j_call: TRBJ2-2
clone_size: .
cdr3_nt: TGTGCCAGCAGGCGGGACTCGGGCGGGGAGCTGTTTTTT
cdr3_aa: CASRRDSGGELFF

v_call: TRBV7-3
d_call: TRBD2
j_call: TRBJ2-3
clone_size: .
cdr3_nt: TGTGCCAGCAGCTTAAACCCGCGGGGGGCGGGAGATACGCAGTATTTT
cdr3_aa: CASSLNPRGAGDTQYF

v_call: TRBV9
d_call: .
j_call: TRBJ2-7
clone_size: .
cdr3_nt: TGTGCCAGCAGCGTCCTCCGGGACTCCTACGAGCAGTACTTC
cdr3_aa: CASSVLRDSYEQYF

v_call: TRBV7-8
d_call: .
j_call: TRBJ2-1
clone_size: .
cdr3_nt: TGTGCCAGCACGACGGGGGGCCCCTACAATGAGCAGTTCTTC
cdr3_aa: CASTTGGPYNEQFF